Listed below are T cell receptor beta chains from one sample, sequenced in a study of CD8+ T cells in alopecia areata. The protocol was immunoSEQ multiplex PCR, while the TCRdb copy is restricted to in-frame clones and leaves out a portion. The table lists approximately 300,000 clones, 58% of them singletons. The sample here was CD4+ T cells sorted from blood, taken at week 24, from a patient treated with tofacitinib. These receptors were taken from a human donor with alopecia areata. CDR3s include the opening cysteine and the closing phenylalanine or tryptophan. The D gene is left open where the match is weak. The size entry is marked missing in some rows and otherwise reads once, few, many or a size class.

V gene: TRBV18
D gene: TRBD1
clone size: few
J gene: TRBJ2-3
CDR3 DNA: TGTGCCAGCTCACGACAGGGGGCAGATACGCAGTATTTT
CDR3 protein: CASSRQGADTQYF

V gene: TRBV27
D gene: .
clone size: .
J gene: TRBJ2-1
CDR3 DNA: TGTGCCAGCGGTCCGAGCAATGGGTACAATGAGCAGTTCTTC
CDR3 protein: CASGPSNGYNEQFF

V gene: TRBV10-3
D gene: TRBD1
clone size: few
J gene: TRBJ2-7
CDR3 DNA: TGTGCCACTCGGGACAGGGAGGACGAGCAGTACTTC
CDR3 protein: CATRDREDEQYF

V gene: TRBV5-1
D gene: TRBD1
clone size: .
J gene: TRBJ2-5
CDR3 DNA: TGCGCCAGCAGCGGCGACAGGGGGTCGGGGACCCAGTACTTC
CDR3 protein: CASSGDRGSGTQYF

V gene: TRBV11-2
D gene: TRBD1
clone size: .
J gene: TRBJ2-6
CDR3 DNA: TGTGCCAGCAGCTTATACAGGGGTAACCGCTCTGGGGCCAACGTCCTGACTTTC
CDR3 protein: CASSLYRGNRSGANVLTF

V gene: TRBV7-2
D gene: .
clone size: .
J gene: TRBJ2-5
CDR3 DNA: TGTGCCAGCAGCTTAGATCTGGTACAGGGGACTCAAGAGACCCAGTACTTC
CDR3 protein: CASSLDLVQGTQETQYF

V gene: TRBV7-7
D gene: TRBD1
clone size: .
J gene: TRBJ2-7
CDR3 DNA: TGTGCTAGCAGCCCAGGGACAGGGAGCTCCTACGAGCAGTACTTC
CDR3 protein: CASSPGTGSSYEQYF

V gene: TRBV6-5
D gene: .
clone size: .
J gene: TRBJ1-6
CDR3 DNA: TGTGCCAGCAGTCTACAGGGAAAAAATTCACCCCTCCACTTT
CDR3 protein: CASSLQGKNSPLHF

V gene: TRBV19
D gene: .
clone size: .
J gene: TRBJ2-2
CDR3 DNA: TGTGCCAGTAGTATAGATCGGGCAGTTTACGGGGAGCTGTTTTTT
CDR3 protein: CASSIDRAVYGELFF

V gene: TRBV25-1
D gene: TRBD1
clone size: .
J gene: TRBJ1-2
CDR3 DNA: TGTGTCAGCAGTGAAGCCCCGGACAGGGGCTCTGGCTACACCTTC
CDR3 protein: CVSSEAPDRGSGYTF

V gene: TRBV28
D gene: .
clone size: few
J gene: TRBJ1-2
CDR3 DNA: TGTGCCAGCAGTTTACATACAGATTATGGCTACACCTTC
CDR3 protein: CASSLHTDYGYTF

V gene: TRBV7-9
D gene: TRBD1
clone size: few
J gene: TRBJ2-7
CDR3 DNA: TGTGCCAGCAGCCCCCCATGGATCAGGGGGCCCTCCTACGAGCAGTACTTC
CDR3 protein: CASSPPWIRGPSYEQYF

V gene: TRBV5-6
D gene: TRBD2
clone size: .
J gene: TRBJ2-1
CDR3 DNA: TGTGCCAGCAGCTTGCTGGCGGGGGGACACAATGAGCAGTTCTTC
CDR3 protein: CASSLLAGGHNEQFF

V gene: TRBV6-5
D gene: TRBD2
clone size: many
J gene: TRBJ2-3
CDR3 DNA: TGTGCCAGCAGAGCGACTAGCGGAAACACAGATACGCAGTATTTT
CDR3 protein: CASRATSGNTDTQYF

V gene: TRBV28
D gene: .
clone size: .
J gene: TRBJ1-6
CDR3 DNA: TGTGCCAGCAAAGGGCTGGGATCCTATAATTCACCCCTCCACTTT
CDR3 protein: CASKGLGSYNSPLHF

V gene: TRBV7-2
D gene: .
clone size: .
J gene: TRBJ1-5
CDR3 DNA: TGTGCCAGCAGCTTAGACTCGGGGGACCAGCCCCAGCATTTT
CDR3 protein: CASSLDSGDQPQHF

V gene: TRBV7-2
D gene: .
clone size: .
J gene: TRBJ2-7
CDR3 DNA: TGTGCCAGCAGCCCCTGGACCGTGGTGTCGGAGGAGCAGTACTTC
CDR3 protein: CASSPWTVVSEEQYF

V gene: TRBV2
D gene: .
clone size: .
J gene: TRBJ1-2
CDR3 DNA: TGTGCCAGCAGTACTCCAGGGTATGGCTACACCTTC
CDR3 protein: CASSTPGYGYTF

V gene: TRBV7-2
D gene: TRBD1
clone size: .
J gene: TRBJ1-1
CDR3 DNA: TGTGCCAGCAGTCCAAGGACAGGGTCGCCTTACACTGAAGCTTTCTTT
CDR3 protein: CASSPRTGSPYTEAFF

V gene: TRBV4-2
D gene: TRBD2
clone size: .
J gene: TRBJ2-5
CDR3 DNA: TGTGCCAGCGGGAGTAGCGGGGGTGACCAAGAGACCCAGTACTTC
CDR3 protein: CASGSSGGDQETQYF

V gene: TRBV30
D gene: TRBD2
clone size: .
J gene: TRBJ2-3
CDR3 DNA: TGTGCCTGCACTTTAGCGGGGGGGCACGATACGCAGTATTTT
CDR3 protein: CACTLAGGHDTQYF

V gene: TRBV6-6
D gene: .
clone size: .
J gene: TRBJ1-6
CDR3 DNA: TGTGCCAGCAGTTACCGGGCCGTGCCTTTAGAACCCCTCCACTTT
CDR3 protein: CASSYRAVPLEPLHF

V gene: TRBV10-3
D gene: .
clone size: few
J gene: TRBJ1-1
CDR3 DNA: TGTGCCATCAGTGGGGACCATTACACTGAAGCTTTCTTT
CDR3 protein: CAISGDHYTEAFF

V gene: TRBV5-4
D gene: .
clone size: once
J gene: TRBJ1-1
CDR3 DNA: TGTGCCAGCAGCCCGGACAAGAACACTGAAGCTTTCTTT
CDR3 protein: CASSPDKNTEAFF

V gene: TRBV28
D gene: .
clone size: many
J gene: TRBJ1-1
CDR3 DNA: TGTGCCAGCACCTTACTGGGACGGCCGAACACTGAAGCTTTCTTT
CDR3 protein: CASTLLGRPNTEAFF

V gene: TRBV2
D gene: TRBD1
clone size: .
J gene: TRBJ1-5
CDR3 DNA: TGTGCCAGCAGTTCACAGGGACAGAGCAATCAGCCCCAGCATTTT
CDR3 protein: CASSSQGQSNQPQHF

V gene: TRBV2
D gene: .
clone size: few
J gene: TRBJ2-1
CDR3 DNA: TGTGCCAGCAGCGACAGCCGGGACAACAATGAGCAGTTCTTC
CDR3 protein: CASSDSRDNNEQFF

V gene: TRBV28
D gene: .
clone size: .
J gene: TRBJ2-7
CDR3 DNA: TGTGCCAGCAGTTTCCGGCAGGGGGGCTCCTACGAGCAGTACTTC
CDR3 protein: CASSFRQGGSYEQYF

V gene: TRBV28
D gene: .
clone size: many
J gene: TRBJ1-4
CDR3 DNA: TGTGCCAGCAGGCCACCGGGAGGGTGGAATGAAAAACTGTTTTTT
CDR3 protein: CASRPPGGWNEKLFF

V gene: TRBV5-4
D gene: .
clone size: .
J gene: TRBJ1-5
CDR3 DNA: TGTGCCAGCAGCTTTGTGGGGTCCGGGGTTAATCAGCCCCAGCATTTT
CDR3 protein: CASSFVGSGVNQPQHF

V gene: TRBV29-1
D gene: TRBD2
clone size: few
J gene: TRBJ2-7
CDR3 DNA: TGCAGCGTTGAAGATGTAAGCGGGGGGTCCTACGAGCAGTACTTC
CDR3 protein: CSVEDVSGGSYEQYF

V gene: TRBV29-1
D gene: .
clone size: .
J gene: TRBJ1-1
CDR3 DNA: TGCAGCGTGGACATTTTGAACACTGAAGCTTTCTTT
CDR3 protein: CSVDILNTEAFF

V gene: TRBV5-5
D gene: TRBD1
clone size: .
J gene: TRBJ2-5
CDR3 DNA: TGTGCCAGCAGCCGGACAGGGCAAGAGACCCAGTACTTC
CDR3 protein: CASSRTGQETQYF

V gene: TRBV27
D gene: .
clone size: few
J gene: TRBJ2-3
CDR3 DNA: TGTGCCAGCAGCCGGGCCCCAGGAGGTCGTACGCAGTATTTT
CDR3 protein: CASSRAPGGRTQYF

V gene: TRBV30
D gene: .
clone size: .
J gene: TRBJ1-1
CDR3 DNA: TGTGCCTGGAGTCAAGGGGCCACAAACACTGAAGCTTTCTTT
CDR3 protein: CAWSQGATNTEAFF

V gene: TRBV4-3
D gene: TRBD1
clone size: .
J gene: TRBJ1-4
CDR3 DNA: TGCGCCAGCAGCCAAGATTTCAGGGGGCGGAATGAAAAACTGTTTTTT
CDR3 protein: CASSQDFRGRNEKLFF